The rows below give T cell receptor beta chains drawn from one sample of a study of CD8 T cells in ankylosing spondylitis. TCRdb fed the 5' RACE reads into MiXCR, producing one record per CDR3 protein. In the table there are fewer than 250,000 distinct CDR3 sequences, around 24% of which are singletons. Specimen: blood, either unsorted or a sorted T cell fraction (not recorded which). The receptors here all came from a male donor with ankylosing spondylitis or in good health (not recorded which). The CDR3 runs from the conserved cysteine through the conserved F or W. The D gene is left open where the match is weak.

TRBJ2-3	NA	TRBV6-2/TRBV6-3	CASRTDAITDTQYF
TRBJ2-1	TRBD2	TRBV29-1	CSVRSTSGILGYNEQFF
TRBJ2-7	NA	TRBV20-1	CSATRRGRSYEQYF
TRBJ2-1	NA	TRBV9	CASSVEPAYNEQFF
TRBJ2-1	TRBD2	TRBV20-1	CSARVGGPLNEQFF
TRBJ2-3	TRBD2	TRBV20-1	CSARPLEREWDGDTQYF
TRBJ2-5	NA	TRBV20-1	CSAASTGGEETQYF
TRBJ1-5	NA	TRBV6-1	CASRSGQGSGPQHF
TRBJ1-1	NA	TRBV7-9	CASSPPGRSNTEAFF
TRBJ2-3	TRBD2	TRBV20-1	CSARVTSGTDTQYF
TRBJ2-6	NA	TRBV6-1	CASRLQGANVLTF
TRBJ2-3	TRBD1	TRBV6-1	CASRAGGFTDTQYF
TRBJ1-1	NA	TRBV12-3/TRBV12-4	CASSLADRWDTEAFF
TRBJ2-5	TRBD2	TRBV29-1	CSVRSGEGETQYF
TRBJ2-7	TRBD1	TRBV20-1	CSAKKGTGEGYEQYF
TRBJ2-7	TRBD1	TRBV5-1	CASSLGDRGFYEQYF
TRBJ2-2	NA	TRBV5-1	CASSLSSQGPGELFF
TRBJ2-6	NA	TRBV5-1	CASSSIAGANVLTF
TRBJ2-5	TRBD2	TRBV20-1	CSARTSGRGYQETQYF
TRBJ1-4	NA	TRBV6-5	CASGLIGEKLFF
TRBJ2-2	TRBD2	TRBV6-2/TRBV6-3	CASSTIAGPNTGELFF
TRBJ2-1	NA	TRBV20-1	CSARPLLGYNEQFF
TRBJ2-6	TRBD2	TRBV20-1	CSAPPLAGGAGANVLTF
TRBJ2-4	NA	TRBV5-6	CASSSGQYGLAKNIQYF
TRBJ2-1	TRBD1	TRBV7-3	CASSKRTGENEQFF
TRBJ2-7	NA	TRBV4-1	CASSVTRAYEQYF
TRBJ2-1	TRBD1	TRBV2	CASRTGQGGSSGSYNEQFF
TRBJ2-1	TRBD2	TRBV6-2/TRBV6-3	CASSPTSGTDNEQFF
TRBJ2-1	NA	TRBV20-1	CSARDASSPDAEQFF
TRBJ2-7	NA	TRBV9	CASSVGGSILDEQYF
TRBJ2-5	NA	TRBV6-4	CASSDSMWGHVETQYF
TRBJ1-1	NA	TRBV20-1	CSARAVSMNTEAFF
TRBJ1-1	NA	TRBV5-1	CASSNQPNTEAFF
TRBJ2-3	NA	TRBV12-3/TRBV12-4	CASSLGRAWGTDTQYF
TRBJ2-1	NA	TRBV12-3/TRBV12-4	CASSFVPPSATYNEQFF
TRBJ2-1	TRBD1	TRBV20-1	CSATGPGGDEQFF
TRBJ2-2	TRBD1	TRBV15	CATSRNRGRGTGELFF
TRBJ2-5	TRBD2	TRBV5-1	CASNSGGPQETQYF
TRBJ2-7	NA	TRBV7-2	CASSLVISEQYF
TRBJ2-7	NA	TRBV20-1	CSASRETDEQYF
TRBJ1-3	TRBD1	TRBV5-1	CASSATGGGGNTIYF
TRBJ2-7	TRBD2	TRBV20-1	CSAGLAGRAYEQYF
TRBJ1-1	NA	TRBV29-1	CSVTQTGRVETEAFF
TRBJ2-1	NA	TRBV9	CASSPRGSGGNEQFF
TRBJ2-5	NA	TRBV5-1	CASSLVSGETQYF
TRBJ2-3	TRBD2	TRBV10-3	CAIRASGRMTDTQYF